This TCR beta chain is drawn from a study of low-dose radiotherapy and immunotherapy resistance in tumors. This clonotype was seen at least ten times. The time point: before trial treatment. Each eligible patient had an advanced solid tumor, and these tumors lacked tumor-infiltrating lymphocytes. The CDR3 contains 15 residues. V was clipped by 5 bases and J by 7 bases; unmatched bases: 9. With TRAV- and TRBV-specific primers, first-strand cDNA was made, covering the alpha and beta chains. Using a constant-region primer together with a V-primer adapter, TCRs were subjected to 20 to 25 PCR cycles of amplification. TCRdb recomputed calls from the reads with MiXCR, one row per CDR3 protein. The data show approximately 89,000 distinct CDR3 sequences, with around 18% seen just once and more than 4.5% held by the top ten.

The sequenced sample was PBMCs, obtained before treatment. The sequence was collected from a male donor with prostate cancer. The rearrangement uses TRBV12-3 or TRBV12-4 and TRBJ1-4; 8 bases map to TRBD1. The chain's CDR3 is CASSDTGTGVEKLFF. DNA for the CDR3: TGTGCCAGCAGTGACACCGGGACAGGAGTTGAAAAACTGTTTTTT.